Listed below are T cell receptor beta chains from one sample, sequenced in a study of blood T cell repertoires in COVID-19. Produced via immunoSEQ multiplex PCR; TCRdb's table is partial and in-frame only. Among 180,000 or so clones listed, around 85% were seen once. Sequenced sample: peripheral blood. These receptors were obtained from a man aged 45-65 years who had recovered from COVID-19. Both conserved end residues are part of each CDR3. D genes are given only for firm matches. Expanded clones are given a class, and other clones once, few, many or no size at all.

.	TRBJ2-5	TRBV5-6	TRBD1	TGTGCCAGCAGCTTCCGCCAGGGGGCTGAGACCCAGTACTTC	CASSFRQGAETQYF
.	TRBJ2-5	TRBV7-2	.	TGTGCCAGCAGCTTAGGCCTATCACTAGAGACCCAGTACTTC	CASSLGLSLETQYF
.	TRBJ1-1	TRBV6-6	.	TGTGCCAGCAGTAGGGGACACCCGAACACTGAAGCTTTCTTT	CASSRGHPNTEAFF
.	TRBJ2-1	TRBV29-1	.	TGCAGCGTCTTAACCCTCGGTGAGCAGTTCTTC	CSVLTLGEQFF
.	TRBJ1-1	TRBV18	.	TGTGCCAGCTCACCATCCCAAAGCGGACGGATTATGAACACTGAAGCTTTCTTT	CASSPSQSGRIMNTEAFF
few	TRBJ2-7	TRBV6-5	.	TGTGCCAGCAGTTACCCCGGACAGCCCGCTCTCCAGTACTTC	CASSYPGQPALQYF
.	TRBJ1-4	TRBV7-2	.	TGTGCCAGCAGCTTAGCCAGGGGAAGTAATGAAAAACTGTTTTTT	CASSLARGSNEKLFF
few	TRBJ2-7	TRBV30	.	TGTGCCTACAGGGTTCCCCTCTACGAGCAGTACTTC	CAYRVPLYEQYF
.	TRBJ1-6	TRBV20-1	.	TGCAGTGCTAGTCTTACGGACAGTGGATCACCCCTCCACTTT	CSASLTDSGSPLHF
.	TRBJ2-2	TRBV3-1/TRBV3-2	TRBD1	TGTGCCAGCAGCAGGGGGCAGATCACCGGGGAGCTGTTTTTT	CASSRGQITGELFF
.	TRBJ1-1	TRBV30	.	TGTGCCTGCCAGGGGTACACTGAAGCTTTCTTT	CACQGYTEAFF
.	TRBJ2-2	TRBV14	TRBD1	TGTGCCAGCAGCCAAGAACTTGGGACAGGGGGGAACACCGGGGAGCTGTTTTTT	CASSQELGTGGNTGELFF
.	TRBJ2-3	TRBV15	.	TGTGCCACCAGCACTTACACAGATACGCAGTATTTT	CATSTYTDTQYF
.	TRBJ1-2	TRBV2	.	TGTGCCAGCCAGGGGCTTAACTATGGCTACACCTTC	CASQGLNYGYTF
few	TRBJ1-1	TRBV18	.	TGTGCCAGCTCACCACCCTTGGCGGCCACTGAAGCTTTCTTT	CASSPPLAATEAFF
few	TRBJ1-6	TRBV18	.	TGTGCCAGCTCACCAACAGGGCTATATAATTCACCCCTCCACTTT	CASSPTGLYNSPLHF
.	TRBJ2-1	TRBV24-1	.	TGTGCCACCAGTGACGCGGAACGGTATGAGCAGTTCTTC	CATSDAERYEQFF
.	TRBJ1-1	TRBV2	TRBD1	TGTGCCAGCAGACTCTCAGGGGGTCGAACTGAAGCTTTCTTT	CASRLSGGRTEAFF
.	TRBJ2-3	TRBV6-4	.	TGTGCCAGCAGTGAAACAGGGGCGGGAACGCAGTATTTT	CASSETGAGTQYF
.	TRBJ2-1	TRBV11-3	TRBD2	TGTGCCAGCAGCACTAGCGGGAGGGCCTACAATGAGCAGTTCTTC	CASSTSGRAYNEQFF
.	TRBJ2-5	TRBV5-1	TRBD1	TGCGCCAGCAGCTTGGGACAGGGGGGATCAGAGACCCAGTACTTC	CASSLGQGGSETQYF
.	TRBJ1-6	TRBV6-1	TRBD1	TGTGCCAGCAGTGAAGGACGTTTGCGGACAGGGGGAGGATCACCCCTCCACTTT	CASSEGRLRTGGGSPLHF
.	TRBJ2-1	TRBV5-4	TRBD1	TGTGCCAGCAGCGCGGACAGGGGGCTCTTCAATGAGCAGTTCTTC	CASSADRGLFNEQFF
few	TRBJ2-7	TRBV5-1	.	TGCGCCAGCAGCTTGGCCGAGGGACATAGCTCCTACGAGCAGTACTTC	CASSLAEGHSSYEQYF
.	TRBJ2-5	TRBV7-9	.	TGTGCCAGCAGCAGAACACCGCAAGAGACCCAGTACTTC	CASSRTPQETQYF
once	TRBJ2-2	TRBV6-5	TRBD2	TGTGCCAGCAGGTCGACTAGCGGAAACACCGGGGAGCTGTTTTTT	CASRSTSGNTGELFF
.	TRBJ2-7	TRBV9	.	TGTGCCAGCAGCAAACACACAGGTCCCCTAGCCTACGAGCAGTACTTC	CASSKHTGPLAYEQYF
.	TRBJ2-7	TRBV6-5	.	TGTGCCAGCAGTCAAACGGACAGTGCCTACGAGCAGTACTTC	CASSQTDSAYEQYF
.	TRBJ2-7	TRBV2	TRBD2	TGTGCCAGCAGTGCTAAAGGGACTAGCGGGAGGATCTCCTACGAGCAGTACTTC	CASSAKGTSGRISYEQYF
few	TRBJ2-1	TRBV9	TRBD2	TGTGCCAGCAGCGTAGCGTATAACCTAGCGGTCTACAATGAGCAGTTCTTC	CASSVAYNLAVYNEQFF
.	TRBJ2-1	TRBV6-2/TRBV6-3	TRBD2	TGTGCCAGCAGGCCTTTAGCGGGAGGGGGCAATGAGCAGTTCTTC	CASRPLAGGGNEQFF
once	TRBJ1-2	TRBV29-1	.	TGCAGCGTCACCCGAGGACACCAATATTATGGCTACACCTTC	CSVTRGHQYYGYTF
.	TRBJ2-1	TRBV11-2	TRBD2	TGTGCCAGCAGCTTAAATAGCGGGAGGGCACTGAATGAGCAGTTCTTC	CASSLNSGRALNEQFF
few	TRBJ2-2	TRBV4-1	.	TGCGCCAGCAGCCGCACCCGGGACACCGGGGAGCTGTTTTTT	CASSRTRDTGELFF
.	TRBJ2-3	TRBV3-1/TRBV3-2	TRBD2	TGTGCCAGCAGCCTCCCAATAGCGGGGGGCACAGATACGCAGTATTTT	CASSLPIAGGTDTQYF
.	TRBJ2-2	TRBV20-1	TRBD2	TGCAGTGCTAGTTCCCGTCTAGCGGGTAACACCGGGGAGCTGTTTTTT	CSASSRLAGNTGELFF
.	TRBJ1-3	TRBV5-6	TRBD1	TGTGCCAGCAGGCGTGACAGGGGTTTATTATCTGGAAACACCATATATTTT	CASRRDRGLLSGNTIYF
.	TRBJ1-2	TRBV10-3	TRBD1	TGTGCCAGCAAGGACAGGGAAGCCCTAGGTACCGGCTACACCTTC	CASKDREALGTGYTF
.	TRBJ2-3	TRBV5-1	.	TGCGCCAGCACCCTAGGATCGGATACGCAGTATTTT	CASTLGSDTQYF
.	TRBJ2-5	TRBV6-5	.	TGTGCCACCACTCCCTCCCAAGAGACCCAGTACTTC	CATTPSQETQYF
.	TRBJ2-1	TRBV10-3	.	TGTGCCATCAGTGAGTCTGCGGAGGGGTACAATGAGCAGTTCTTC	CAISESAEGYNEQFF
few	TRBJ2-1	TRBV6-1	TRBD2	TGTGCCAGCAGTGAACTGGCTAGCGGGCGCTACAATGAGCAGTTCTTC	CASSELASGRYNEQFF
.	TRBJ1-3	TRBV7-7	.	TGTGCCAGCAGCTTAACCGAGATTGACACCATATATTTT	CASSLTEIDTIYF
.	TRBJ2-7	TRBV12-3/TRBV12-4	.	TGTGCCAGCAGTCTCCAGACAGTCTACGAGCAGTACTTC	CASSLQTVYEQYF
once	TRBJ1-4	TRBV19	.	TGTGCCAGTAGTCCGTGGGCCGCGAATGGAGAAAAACTGTTTTTT	CASSPWAANGEKLFF
.	TRBJ2-1	TRBV7-9	.	TGTGCCAGCAGTCTAGACCCAGGGATCAGGGATGAGCAGTTCTTC	CASSLDPGIRDEQFF
.	TRBJ2-7	TRBV6-2/TRBV6-3	TRBD1	TGTGCCAGCAGTCCCCGACAGGGGTTGTCGGTTGCCTACGAGCAGTACTTC	CASSPRQGLSVAYEQYF
once	TRBJ2-5	TRBV28	TRBD1	TGTGCCAGCACCCTGGACAGGGGTCAAGAGACCCAGTACTTC	CASTLDRGQETQYF
.	TRBJ2-7	TRBV10-1	TRBD2	TGCGCCAGCAGTGCTAGCGGGTATTACTCCGAGCAGTACTTC	CASSASGYYSEQYF